This TCR beta chain emerged from a study of T-cell reconstitution after alpha-beta-depleted transplantation in children. Study observations and caveats: After transplant, at about two months, alpha-beta T cells were reportedly derived from several hundred expanded graft clones. T-cell numbers and diversity, one year after transplant, stemmed largely from T cells that were newly produced. Surviving recipient T cells and thymic progenitors accounted for the high day-60 TCRbeta diversity observed in some patients.

TCRbeta library preparation incorporated unique molecular identifiers. TCRdb ran MiXCR on the PCR reads and lists one entry per CDR3 protein. The repertoire consists of 550,000 to 800,000 distinct CDR3 sequences, with less than 15% occurring once and the leading ten covering about 0.79%. Germline V CDR1 and CDR2: DFQATT, SNEGSKA (reference sequence). This CDR3 comprises 14 residues. V gave up 5 bases and J gave up 7 bases, with 20 bases separating them. Remarks on this clonotype: As yet, its antigen is unknown.

V usage is TRBV20-1 and J usage is TRBJ1-2, with D maybe TRBD1 (6 bases). The sequence derives from a girl aged 2-9 years with congenital amegakaryocytic thrombocytopenia, due to receive a stem cell transplant. Sequenced here: PBMCs, sampled before TCRalphabeta/CD19-depleted stem cell transplant. CDR3 DNA: TGCAGTGCTCCAACATGGGACACGGGACGTGGCTACACCTTC. It is translated as CSAPTWDTGRGYTF.